This is a list of T cell receptor beta chains from one sample in a study of OX40 agonist ivuxolimab in advanced cancers. Clones were sequenced by immunoSEQ multiplex PCR, and TCRdb holds only the in-frame ones, with some missing. This table has 45,000 to 70,000 clones, nearly 85% appearing once. Material: CD4+ or CD8+ T cells sorted from blood, obtained in a trial of the OX40 agonist ivuxolimab. All receptors come from an adult with an advanced solid tumor such as melanoma, head and neck, liver or kidney cancer. The CDR3 runs from the conserved cysteine through the conserved F or W. D genes are given only for firm matches. Clone size, where shown, is once, few, many, or a class for clones that have expanded.

.,TRBJ2-1,TRBV4-1,TRBD2,14,CASSQDHREGWQFF,TGCGCCAGCAGCCAAGATCACCGGGAGGGGTGGCAGTTCTTC
.,TRBJ2-1,TRBV14,TRBD2,13,CASSRGLYNEQFF,TGTGCCAGCAGCCGGGGACTATACAATGAGCAGTTCTTC
.,TRBJ2-2,TRBV15,TRBD2,15,CATSRGGRGAGELFF,TGTGCCACCAGCAGAGGAGGGAGGGGCGCCGGGGAGCTGTTTTTT
.,TRBJ1-3,TRBV6-5,TRBD1,15,CASSGTGQQRIAIYF,TGTGCCAGCAGTGGAACGGGACAGCAGAGGATAGCCATATATTTT
once,TRBJ1-6,TRBV2,.,16,CASRPGEGGLISPLHF,TGTGCCAGCAGGCCCGGGGAGGGTGGCCTAATTTCACCCCTCCACTTT
.,TRBJ1-3,TRBV10-3,.,14,CAISQKGLRNTIYF,TGTGCCATCAGTCAAAAGGGACTACGAAACACCATATATTTT
.,TRBJ2-5,TRBV5-1,TRBD1,12,CASVKGAETQYF,TGCGCCAGCGTCAAGGGGGCAGAGACCCAGTACTTC
.,TRBJ1-4,TRBV6-1,.,13,CASSEARWGKLFF,TGTGCCAGCAGTGAAGCGCGGTGGGGAAAACTGTTTTTT
.,TRBJ2-7,TRBV11-3,TRBD1,14,CASSAGQGQNEQYF,TGTGCCAGCAGCGCAGGACAGGGACAGAACGAGCAGTACTTC
.,TRBJ2-3,TRBV9,TRBD1,16,CASSATGDPSTDTQYF,TGTGCCAGCAGCGCGACAGGGGACCCTAGCACAGATACGCAGTATTTT
.,TRBJ1-1,TRBV7-9,TRBD1,16,CASSPGTGAWDTEAFF,TGTGCCAGCAGTCCCGGGACAGGGGCCTGGGACACTGAAGCTTTCTTT
.,TRBJ2-2,TRBV18,TRBD1,14,CASSPQGATGELFF,TGTGCCAGCTCGCCTCAGGGGGCCACCGGGGAGCTGTTTTTT
.,TRBJ1-4,TRBV6-6,TRBD1,14,CASSRDRGREKLFF,TGTGCCAGCAGCCGGGACAGGGGTAGGGAAAAACTGTTTTTT
.,TRBJ1-1,TRBV6-5,.,13,CASHRVINTEAFF,TGTGCCAGCCACAGGGTAATCAACACTGAAGCTTTCTTT
once,TRBJ1-4,TRBV10-3,.,13,CATSGATNEKLFF,TGTGCCACCTCAGGAGCAACTAATGAAAAACTGTTTTTT
few,TRBJ1-5,TRBV6-6,.,14,CASSPGGVTGPQHF,TGTGCCAGCAGCCCCGGGGGGGTGACTGGGCCCCAGCATTTT
.,TRBJ2-2,TRBV11-3,.,13,CASRRDRTGELFF,TGTGCCAGCAGACGAGACCGCACCGGGGAGCTGTTTTTT
.,TRBJ1-4,TRBV28,.,13,CASSRQLNEKLFF,TGTGCCAGCAGCAGACAGCTTAATGAAAAACTGTTTTTT
.,TRBJ1-5,TRBV19,TRBD1,12,CASQGANQPQHF,TGTGCCAGTCAGGGGGCTAATCAGCCCCAGCATTTT
.,TRBJ2-3,TRBV19,TRBD2,16,CASSPLAGVKADTQYF,TGTGCCAGTAGTCCCCTAGCGGGAGTTAAGGCAGATACGCAGTATTTT
.,TRBJ2-1,TRBV5-4,.,14,CASSLTSTYNEQFF,TGTGCCAGCAGCTTAACTTCTACCTACAATGAGCAGTTCTTC
.,TRBJ2-7,TRBV13,TRBD2,15,CASRPRGGSSYEQYF,TGTGCCAGCCGGCCCAGAGGCGGGAGCTCCTACGAGCAGTACTTC
.,TRBJ1-5,TRBV18,.,14,CASSVGVSNQPQHF,TGTGCCAGTTCTGTAGGGGTTAGCAATCAGCCCCAGCATTTT
.,TRBJ2-1,TRBV11-3,TRBD2,16,CASSLRTSGSYNEQFF,TGTGCCAGCAGCTTAAGAACTAGCGGGAGCTACAATGAGCAGTTCTTC
.,TRBJ2-7,TRBV5-5,.,12,CASSEGPREQYF,TGTGCCAGCAGCGAGGGACCTAGGGAGCAGTACTTC
few,TRBJ1-3,TRBV6-1,.,15,CASSERGVSGNTIYF,TGTGCCAGCAGTGAACGAGGCGTCTCTGGAAACACCATATATTTT
.,TRBJ1-1,TRBV7-2,.,15,CASSSAVRGNTEAFF,TGTGCCAGCAGCTCCGCTGTGAGGGGCAACACTGAAGCTTTCTTT
.,TRBJ1-3,TRBV14,.,12,CASSQAGLTIYF,TGTGCCAGCAGCCAAGCAGGACTCACCATATATTTT